The rows below give T cell receptor beta chains drawn from one sample of a study of shared clonotypes between healthy human individuals. Sequencing used immunoSEQ multiplex PCR; TCRdb keeps in-frame clones, though not all of them. The sample contains about 490,000 clones, 76% of which appear only once. Sequences were obtained from PBMCs. The receptors were sampled from a woman aged 40 to 49 in good health. Some clones in this sample may be carry-over from other donors' samples. Both conserved end residues are part of each CDR3. D genes are given only for firm matches. Size is omitted from some rows. Given values are once, few, many or a class for expanded clones.

d_call,v_call,clone_size,j_call,cdr3_aa,cdr3_nt
.,TRBV7-9,.,TRBJ2-7,CASSQADQGYEQYF,TGTGCCAGCAGCCAAGCCGATCAGGGGTACGAGCAGTACTTC
.,TRBV19,many,TRBJ2-4,CASSIVGSDIQYF,TGTGCCAGTAGTATAGTAGGGTCGGACATTCAGTACTTC
TRBD1,TRBV5-4,.,TRBJ2-1,CASSLGDRNNEQFF,TGTGCCAGCAGCTTGGGGGACAGGAATAATGAGCAGTTCTTC
TRBD2,TRBV28,.,TRBJ2-7,CASSRGTSGTKQYF,TGTGCCAGCAGCCGGGGGACTAGCGGGACAAAGCAGTACTTC
.,TRBV18,many,TRBJ1-1,CASSPREIAATEAFF,TGTGCCAGCTCACCAAGGGAGATCGCCGCTACTGAAGCTTTCTTT
TRBD2,TRBV7-8,.,TRBJ2-5,CASSFSGRAQETQYF,TGTGCCAGCAGCTTCTCCGGGAGGGCACAAGAGACCCAGTACTTC
TRBD1,TRBV9,.,TRBJ1-4,CASSVGGTAYEKLFF,TGTGCCAGCAGCGTAGGGGGGACAGCTTATGAAAAACTGTTTTTT
.,TRBV19,few,TRBJ2-7,CASIPPERGDKHSYEQYF,TGTGCCAGTATCCCACCGGAAAGGGGGGATAAACACTCCTACGAGCAGTACTTC
.,TRBV19,.,TRBJ2-7,CASNDRGSEQYF,TGTGCCAGTAACGATCGGGGGTCCGAGCAGTACTTC
TRBD1,TRBV2,once,TRBJ2-5,CASSTQGAGETQYF,TGTGCCAGCAGTACACAGGGGGCCGGGGAGACCCAGTACTTC
TRBD1,TRBV5-4,.,TRBJ1-2,CASSPDRGGHGGYTF,TGTGCCAGCAGCCCGGACAGGGGAGGGCATGGTGGCTACACCTTC
TRBD1,TRBV10-3,few,TRBJ1-5,CAISESGDRVNQPQHF,TGTGCCATCAGTGAGTCAGGGGACAGGGTCAATCAGCCCCAGCATTTT
TRBD1,TRBV5-1,.,TRBJ1-1,CASRLRQGRDTEAFF,TGCGCCAGCAGATTGAGACAGGGACGGGACACTGAAGCTTTCTTT
TRBD1,TRBV6-5,.,TRBJ2-7,CASSSTGTGVYEQYF,TGTGCCAGCAGTTCTACCGGGACAGGGGTCTACGAGCAGTACTTC
.,TRBV5-1,.,TRBJ2-5,CASSRSEQETQYF,TGCGCCAGCAGCCGATCGGAGCAAGAGACCCAGTACTTC
.,TRBV7-9,once,TRBJ1-5,CASSLYSSPNNQPQHF,TGTGCCAGCAGCTTATATAGCAGCCCGAACAATCAGCCCCAGCATTTT
TRBD1,TRBV5-4,.,TRBJ1-2,CASTQDRGGFTGYTF,TGTGCCAGCACCCAGGACAGGGGAGGTTTTACTGGCTACACCTTC
.,TRBV4-2,few,TRBJ2-3,CASSQAGEGGDTQYF,TGTGCCAGCAGCCAAGCGGGTGAAGGGGGAGATACGCAGTATTTT
TRBD2,TRBV10-3,.,TRBJ2-5,CAISESGLAQETQYF,TGTGCCATCAGTGAGTCGGGACTAGCGCAAGAGACCCAGTACTTC
.,TRBV7-2,.,TRBJ2-1,CASSLKSRGTFYYNEQFF,TGTGCCAGCAGCTTAAAGTCTCGAGGAACCTTTTACTACAATGAGCAGTTCTTC
.,TRBV2,.,TRBJ2-3,CASSRPTASTDTQYF,TGTGCCAGCAGCCGACCGACAGCAAGCACAGATACGCAGTATTTT
.,TRBV5-8,.,TRBJ1-2,CASSPGRGNYGYTF,TGTGCCAGCAGCCCAGGCCGGGGTAACTATGGCTACACCTTC
TRBD1,TRBV5-6,.,TRBJ1-3,CASSLWRRGTGNTIYF,TGTGCCAGCAGCTTATGGCGCAGGGGGACTGGAAACACCATATATTTT
.,TRBV7-9,.,TRBJ1-1,CASISDPNTEAFF,TGTGCCAGCATTTCGGACCCGAACACTGAAGCTTTCTTT
.,TRBV7-9,few,TRBJ2-3,CASRPPLQGGDEGQYF,TGTGCCAGCAGGCCCCCTCTACAGGGCGGAGACGAGGGGCAGTATTTT
.,TRBV11-2,.,TRBJ2-2,CASSLGNSYTGELFF,TGTGCCAGCAGCTTGGGAAATTCTTACACCGGGGAGCTGTTTTTT
.,TRBV27,few,TRBJ2-1,CASRMIEGLEQFF,TGTGCCAGCAGAATGATAGAGGGACTTGAGCAGTTCTTC
TRBD2,TRBV28,.,TRBJ2-1,CASRGTSGRHSYNEQFF,TGTGCCAGCAGGGGGACTAGCGGGAGGCATTCCTACAATGAGCAGTTCTTC
TRBD2,TRBV7-9,few,TRBJ2-1,CASSLPLAGGSYNEQFF,TGTGCCAGCAGTCTACCCCTAGCGGGAGGGAGCTACAATGAGCAGTTCTTC
.,TRBV7-9,.,TRBJ1-1,CASSLEGGRGAFF,TGTGCCAGCAGCTTAGAGGGGGGGAGAGGAGCTTTCTTT
.,TRBV6-6,.,TRBJ2-7,CASRKADDPYEQYF,TGTGCCAGCAGAAAGGCCGACGACCCCTACGAGCAGTACTTC
TRBD2,TRBV7-8,.,TRBJ2-7,CASSQALAGGYEQYF,TGTGCCAGCAGCCAAGCCTTAGCGGGAGGTTACGAGCAGTACTTC
TRBD2,TRBV19,.,TRBJ2-2,CASSIQPGLGRSGELFF,TGTGCCAGTAGTATCCAACCGGGACTAGGTCGGTCCGGGGAGCTGTTTTTT
.,TRBV6-6,few,TRBJ1-2,CASSRGGWEGYTF,TGTGCCAGCAGCCGCGGAGGGTGGGAGGGCTACACCTTC
.,TRBV7-2,.,TRBJ1-2,CASSPTPPDNGYTF,TGTGCCAGCAGCCCAACCCCCCCGGACAATGGCTACACCTTC
TRBD2,TRBV6-1,.,TRBJ2-1,CASSGTSGGVNEQFF,TGTGCCAGCAGTGGTACTAGCGGGGGGGTCAATGAGCAGTTCTTC
.,TRBV18,.,TRBJ2-7,CASSPDRPWGEQYF,TGTGCCAGCTCCCCGGACAGACCTTGGGGCGAGCAGTACTTC
.,TRBV28,.,TRBJ2-3,CASTGTDTQYF,TGTGCCAGCACTGGTACAGATACGCAGTATTTT
.,TRBV5-1,few,TRBJ2-7,CASSLASGYEQYF,TGCGCCAGCAGTTTAGCGAGTGGGTACGAGCAGTACTTC
.,TRBV19,.,TRBJ1-5,CASSTGLTSNQPQHF,TGTGCCAGTAGTACGGGCCTGACAAGCAATCAGCCCCAGCATTTT
.,TRBV2,.,TRBJ1-3,CASSGPDPGNTIYF,TGTGCCAGCAGTGGTCCAGACCCTGGAAACACCATATATTTT
.,TRBV18,.,TRBJ2-5,CASSPRTGPEETQYF,TGTGCCAGCTCACCAAGAACAGGGCCGGAGGAGACCCAGTACTTC
TRBD1,TRBV11-2,.,TRBJ2-2,CASSYLLGQGAGELFF,TGTGCCAGCAGCTATCTCCTCGGACAGGGGGCCGGGGAGCTGTTTTTT
.,TRBV2,.,TRBJ2-5,CASSEITGETQYF,TGTGCCAGCAGTGAAATTACCGGGGAGACCCAGTACTTC
TRBD2,TRBV30,.,TRBJ2-1,CAWSLTSGNEQFF,TGTGCCTGGAGCCTGACTAGCGGCAATGAGCAGTTCTTC
.,TRBV23-1,once,TRBJ2-2,CASSQNHTGELFF,TGCGCCAGCAGTCAAAACCACACCGGGGAGCTGTTTTTT
.,TRBV7-3,.,TRBJ1-4,CASSLYSLQGNEKLFF,TGTGCCAGCAGCTTATATTCGTTGCAGGGGAATGAAAAACTGTTTTTT
.,TRBV6-5,once,TRBJ1-1,CASSYGALTEAFF,TGTGCCAGCAGTTACGGGGCCCTCACTGAAGCTTTCTTT
TRBD2,TRBV2,.,TRBJ2-1,CASVGLARNEQFF,TGTGCCAGCGTAGGACTAGCCCGTAATGAGCAGTTCTTC